The present T cell receptor (beta chain) was sequenced within a study of CD8+ T cells in alopecia areata. The germline V gene encodes CDR1 SGHAT and CDR2 FQNNGV. CDR3 length equals 14 residues. Whole-study results and caveats: It was lesional scalp, especially alopecia totalis/universalis, that showed higher clonality than normal scalp. Whereas mice showed it more clearly, TCR sharing across patients was murkier, possibly because of HLA.

Turning to this clone: Its antigen is not known.

Extraction of RNA preceded its reverse transcription into cDNA, which served as the sequencing template. The method was immunoSEQ multiplex PCR; TCRdb's version includes in-frame clones alone and lacks a portion of them. Of some 200,000 clones in the sample, around 50% are singletons; the top ten hold roughly 5.3%. V and J are TRBV11-2 and TRBJ2-5, with D unclear. The DNA end is more similar to TRBJ2-7, so the J call may be wrong. The origin of this receptor is a human donor in good health. Sequenced input: CD8+ T cells sorted from blood. The CDR3 sequence: CASSEHPAAYEQYF. CDR3 DNA: TGTGCCAGCAGCGAACACCCGGCGGCCTACGAGCAGTACTTC.